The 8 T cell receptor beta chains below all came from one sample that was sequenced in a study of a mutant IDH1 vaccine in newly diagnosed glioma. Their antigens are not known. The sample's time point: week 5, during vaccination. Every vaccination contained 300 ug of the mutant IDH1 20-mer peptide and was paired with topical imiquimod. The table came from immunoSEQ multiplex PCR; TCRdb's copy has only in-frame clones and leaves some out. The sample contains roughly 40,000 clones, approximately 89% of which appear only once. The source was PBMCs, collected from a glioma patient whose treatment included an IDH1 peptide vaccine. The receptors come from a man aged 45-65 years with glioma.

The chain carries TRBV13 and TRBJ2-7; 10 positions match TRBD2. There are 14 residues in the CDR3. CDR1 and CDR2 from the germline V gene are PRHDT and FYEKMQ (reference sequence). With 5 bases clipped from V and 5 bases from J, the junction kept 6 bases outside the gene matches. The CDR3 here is CASSIPGTSDEQYF. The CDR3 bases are TGTGCCAGCAGCATACCCGGGACTAGCGACGAGCAGTACTTC.

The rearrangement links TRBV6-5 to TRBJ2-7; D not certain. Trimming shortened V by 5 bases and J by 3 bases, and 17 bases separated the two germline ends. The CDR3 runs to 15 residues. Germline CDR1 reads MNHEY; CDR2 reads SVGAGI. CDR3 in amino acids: CASSLQGSAIYEQYF. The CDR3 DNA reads TGTGCCAGCAGTCTACAAGGATCGGCGATCTACGAGCAGTACTTC.

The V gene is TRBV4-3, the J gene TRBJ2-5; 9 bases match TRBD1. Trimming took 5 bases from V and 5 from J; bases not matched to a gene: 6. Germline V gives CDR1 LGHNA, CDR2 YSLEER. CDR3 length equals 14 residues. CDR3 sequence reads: CASSKNRGPETQYF. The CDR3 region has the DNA TGCGCCAGCAGCAAAAACAGGGGGCCGGAGACCCAGTACTTC.

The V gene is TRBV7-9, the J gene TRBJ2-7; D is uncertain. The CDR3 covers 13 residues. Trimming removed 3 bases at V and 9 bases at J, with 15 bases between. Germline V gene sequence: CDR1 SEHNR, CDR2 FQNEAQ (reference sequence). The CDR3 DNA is TGTGCCAGCAGCTTGGTGGGCTCCACGGGGCAGTACTTC. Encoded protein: CASSLVGSTGQYF.

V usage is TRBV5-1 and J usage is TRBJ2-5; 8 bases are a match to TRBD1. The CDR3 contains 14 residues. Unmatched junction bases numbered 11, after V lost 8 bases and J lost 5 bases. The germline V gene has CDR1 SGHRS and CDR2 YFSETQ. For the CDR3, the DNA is TGCGCCAGTAACGGGGCAGGGGGCGTCGAGACCCAGTACTTC. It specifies CASNGAGGVETQYF.

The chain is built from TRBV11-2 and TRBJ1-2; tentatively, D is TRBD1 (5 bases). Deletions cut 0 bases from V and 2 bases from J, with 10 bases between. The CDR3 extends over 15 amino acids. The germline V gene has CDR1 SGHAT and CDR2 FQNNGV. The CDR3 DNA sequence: TGTGCCAGCAGCTTAGAAAGCCAGGGAAACTATGGCTACACCTTC. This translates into CASSLESQGNYGYTF.

CDR3 nucleotide sequence: TGTGCCAGCAGCCCCGACCCCGTTTCCTACGAGCAGTACTTC. Its translation is CASSPDPVSYEQYF. This chain links TRBV5-6 with TRBJ2-7; no reliable D call. The CDR3 covers 14 residues. Germline loops: CDR1 SGHDT, CDR2 YYEEEE. Deletions cut 4 bases from V and 1 base from J, with 12 bases between.

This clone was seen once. This CDR3 reads CASSRSDGGFYEQYF. For the CDR3, the DNA is TGCGCCAGCAGTCGCTCCGACGGGGGTTTCTACGAGCAGTACTTC. The V and J genes are TRBV10-1 and TRBJ2-7, with D possibly TRBD2 on 6 matching bases. Germline CDR1 WNHNN, CDR2 SYGVQD (reference sequence). Trimming took 5 bases from V and 3 from J, leaving 17 bases between them. This CDR3 has 15 amino acids.